This entry lists 10 T cell receptor beta chains sequenced from one sample in a study of T-cell memory formation after mild COVID-19. TCRdb recomputed calls from the 5' RACE reads with MiXCR, one row per CDR3 protein. The sample has about half a million distinct CDR3 sequences, 18% seen once. What was sequenced was PBMCs or a T cell subset sorted from them (not recorded which). Receptors were obtained from an adult woman who had mild COVID-19 (a few samples of this study predate the infection). Cell type and time point are not known.

This clonotype showed up just a few times. This chain connects TRBV7-3 to TRBJ2-3; weak D call: TRBD2 (6 bases). The CDR3 is made up of 17 amino acids. From germline, CDR1 is SGHTA and CDR2 FQGTGA. Trimming cost V 0 bases and J 0 bases, with 13 bases left between them. In nucleotides, the CDR3 is TGTGCCAGCAGCTTAACGCCTCCCGGGACTAGCACAGATACGCAGTATTTT. Residues: CASSLTPPGTSTDTQYF.

The genes are TRBV10-3 and TRBJ2-3; perhaps TRBD1 as D (5 bases). CDR1 is ENHRY and CDR2 is SYGVKD in the germline V gene. This CDR3 has 15 residues. Between the trimmed V and J ends, which lost 1 base and 8 bases, there was a span of 16 bases. CDR3 DNA: TGTGCCATCAGTGAGTTATGGCAGGGTTCGGTTACGCAGTATTTT. Its protein is CAISELWQGSVTQYF.

This clonotype was counted once. The rearrangement links TRBV6-2 or TRBV6-3 to TRBJ1-1; TRBD1 matches 9 bases. From germline, CDR1 is MNHEY and CDR2 SVGEGT. Unmatched junction bases numbered 8, after V lost 6 bases and J lost 6 bases. The CDR3 covers 14 residues. CDR3 sequence reads: CASSSPGQGPEAFF. The CDR3 DNA reads TGTGCCAGCAGCTCACCGGGACAGGGCCCTGAAGCTTTCTTT.

The genes are TRBV18 and TRBJ1-1; 8 bases map to TRBD1. The CDR3 totals 15 residues. Germline V CDR1 and CDR2: KGHSH, LQKENI. The V segment lost 5 bases and the J segment 0 bases; nucleotides outside the gene matches: 5. Here the CDR3 DNA reads TGTGCCAGCTCAAGAGCAGGGGGCCTGAACACTGAAGCTTTCTTT. Its translation is CASSRAGGLNTEAFF.

This clonotype showed up just a few times. V and J are TRBV15 and TRBJ2-6; the D gene could be TRBD1 or TRBD2 (6 bases each). V was trimmed by 0 bases and J by 1 base, leaving 19 bases between them. The germline V gene encodes CDR1 LNHNV and CDR2 YYDKDF (reference sequence). The CDR3 loop spans 20 amino acids. The CDR3 spells CATSRDGWGAFGSGANVLTF. CDR3 bases: TGTGCCACCAGCAGAGATGGGTGGGGGGCGTTCGGGTCTGGGGCCAACGTCCTGACTTTC.

This clonotype was recorded a few times. The chain combines TRBV7-3 with TRBJ2-3, with a possible D match to TRBD1 (5 bases). This CDR3 spans 19 amino acids. Germline values: CDR1 SGHTA, CDR2 FQGTGA. With 0 bases removed from V and 0 bases from J, the gap between germline ends came to 19 bases. The CDR3 DNA is TGTGCCAGCAGCTTAACCGGGTACGACAGTCCCCCTAGCACAGATACGCAGTATTTT. Its protein is CASSLTGYDSPPSTDTQYF.

The gene calls are TRBV5-1 and TRBJ2-7, with D possibly being TRBD1 or TRBD2 (6 bases each). Trimming removed 0 bases from V and 2 bases from J, with 12 bases in between. Germline loops: CDR1 SGHRS, CDR2 YFSETQ. The CDR3 sequence is 15 residues long. The CDR3, as DNA: TGCGCCAGCAGCTTGGTTCGTGGGGGGCCCTACGAGCAGTACTTC. It specifies CASSLVRGGPYEQYF. Together with reference TRBV5-1 and TRBJ2-7, the CDR3 gives the full variable domain: KAGVTQTPRYLIKTRGQQVTLSCSPISGHRSVSWYQQTPGQGLQFLFEYFSETQRNKGNFPGRFSGRQFSNSRSEMNVSTLELGDSALYLCASSLVRGGPYEQYFGPGTRLTVT.

V gene TRBV29-1 combines with J gene TRBJ2-7; D unclear. In germline, CDR1 is SQVTM, CDR2 ANQGSEA. The CDR3 runs 15 residues. V lost 2 bases, J lost 3 bases, and 17 bases lay in between. The CDR3 nucleotides are TGCAGCGTTGAATTTCCGGGTAGCCCGTTCTACGAGCAGTACTTC. Translated: CSVEFPGSPFYEQYF.

The CDR3 is CASSITRGEAFF. The CDR3 DNA sequence: TGTGCCAGCAGCATTACCCGGGGGGAAGCTTTCTTT. The rearrangement joins TRBV5-6 to TRBJ1-1, with a tentative D call TRBD1 (5 bases). The CDR3 is 12 amino acids. The V and J ends lost 4 bases and 8 bases respectively, with 12 bases between them. Germline values: CDR1 SGHDT, CDR2 YYEEEE.

This chain uses TRBV7-8 with TRBJ1-5; D call uncertain. CDR1 and CDR2 from the germline V gene are SGHVS and FQNEAQ. V was shortened by 0 bases and J by 10 bases, with 13 bases between the two germline ends. There are 14 residues in the CDR3. In DNA form, the CDR3 reads TGTGCCAGCAGCTTAGCAGAGGATACTCATCCCCAGCATTTT. Amino acid sequence: CASSLAEDTHPQHF.